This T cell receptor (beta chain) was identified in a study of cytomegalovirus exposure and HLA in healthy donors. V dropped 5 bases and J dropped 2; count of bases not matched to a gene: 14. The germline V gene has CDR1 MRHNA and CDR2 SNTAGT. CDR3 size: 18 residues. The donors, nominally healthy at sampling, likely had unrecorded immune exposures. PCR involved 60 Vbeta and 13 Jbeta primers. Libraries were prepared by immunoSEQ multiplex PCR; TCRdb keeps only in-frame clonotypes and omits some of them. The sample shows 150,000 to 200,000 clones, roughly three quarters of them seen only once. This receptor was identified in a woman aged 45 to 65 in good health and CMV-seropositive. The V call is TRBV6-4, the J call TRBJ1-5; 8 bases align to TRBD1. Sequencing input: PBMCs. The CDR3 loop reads CASSLKGQGEMGNQPQHF. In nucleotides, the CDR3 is TGTGCCAGCAGTTTAAAAGGACAGGGTGAGATGGGCAATCAGCCCCAGCATTTT.